This T cell receptor beta chain is drawn from a study of shared clonotypes between healthy human individuals. Background on the study: CD8 memory received one plate per donor, CD8 naive two, CD4 memory three and CD4 naive three.

Note on this clone: Its antigen is unknown.

Trimming removed 3 bases from V and 8 bases from J, with 16 bases in between. The CDR3 consists of 15 residues. In germline, CDR1 is PRHDT, CDR2 FYEKMQ (reference sequence). TCRdb keeps only in-frame clones here, not all; method: immunoSEQ multiplex PCR. Altogether approximately 110,000 clones are present, approximately 70% being singletons, with the ten largest covering 20% to 25%. Points from the study as a whole: Rarefaction exposed incomplete sorted-subset sequencing despite large depth. Naive subsets generally had larger estimated richness than memory subsets.

The chain joins TRBV13 to TRBJ1-4; TRBD1 might be the D (6 bases). The source of this sequence is a woman under 40 in good health. The sequenced sample consisted of memory CD8+ T cells sorted from blood. As for subset: CD45RO+ cells pooled with CCR7-negative TemRA cells. CDR3 sequence: CASSFRTGGHEKLFF. CDR3 bases: TGTGCCAGCAGCTTTAGGACGGGGGGACACGAAAAACTGTTTTTT.